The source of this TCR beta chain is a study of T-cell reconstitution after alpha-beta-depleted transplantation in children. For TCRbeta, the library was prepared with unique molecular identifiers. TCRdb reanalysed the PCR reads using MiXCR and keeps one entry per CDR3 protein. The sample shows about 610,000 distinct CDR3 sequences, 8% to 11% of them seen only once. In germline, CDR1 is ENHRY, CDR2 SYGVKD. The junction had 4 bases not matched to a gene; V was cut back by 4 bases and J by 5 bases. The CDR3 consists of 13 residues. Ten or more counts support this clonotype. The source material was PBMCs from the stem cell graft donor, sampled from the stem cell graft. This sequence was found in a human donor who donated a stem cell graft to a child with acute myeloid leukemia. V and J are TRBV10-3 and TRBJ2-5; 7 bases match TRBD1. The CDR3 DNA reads TGTGCCATCAGTGGACAGGGCGGCGAGACCCAGTACTTC. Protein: CAISGQGGETQYF.